The 7 T cell receptor beta chains reported below all come from one sample, sequenced in a study of cytomegalovirus exposure and HLA in healthy donors. Primers for the PCR totalled 60 Vbeta and 13 Jbeta. The data were produced by immunoSEQ multiplex PCR, yet TCRdb's version contains in-frame clones alone and is incomplete. The data hold 140,000 or so clones, with about 80% observed a single time. The material sequenced was PBMCs. The receptors come from a man aged 35-49 years in good health and CMV-seronegative.

The CDR3 DNA reads TGCGCCAGCAGCTGGGGAACGGGACATGGGAACACTGAAGCTTTCTTT. This translates into CASSWGTGHGNTEAFF. The chain couples TRBV5-1 to TRBJ1-1; D may be TRBD1 (6 bases). The CDR3 extends over 16 amino acids. Trimming left V 3 bases short and J 1 base short, with 16 bases between. CDR1 SGHRS and CDR2 YFSETQ come from the germline V gene.

The chain links TRBV11-2 to TRBJ1-6, with TRBD1 identical over 7 bases. There are 13 residues in the CDR3. Germline CDR1 and CDR2: SGHAT and FQNNGV. Unmatched junction bases numbered 4, after V lost 4 bases and J lost 10 bases. The DNA of the CDR3 is TGTGCCAGCAGCTACAACAGGGGCTCACCCCTCCACTTT. Residues: CASSYNRGSPLHF.

The chain links TRBV5-1 to TRBJ2-7, with D maybe TRBD1 (5 bases). CDR3 length: 15 residues. Germline-derived CDR1 and CDR2 are SGHRS and YFSETQ. Trimming pared 5 bases from V and 2 bases from J, leaving 17 bases between. CDR3 region: CASRLHSGPTYEQYF. The CDR3 DNA is TGCGCCAGCAGGTTGCATTCAGGGCCGACCTACGAGCAGTACTTC.

V and J are TRBV5-1 and TRBJ2-7; 9 bases line up with TRBD1. The CDR3 spans 15 residues. Trimming removed 4 bases from V and 2 bases from J; junction bases left unmatched: 7. The germline CDR1 and CDR2 sequences are SGHRS and YFSETQ. The CDR3 bases are TGCGCCAGCAGCCAAACGGGACAGGGAACCTACGAGCAGTACTTC. This translates into CASSQTGQGTYEQYF.

The gene calls are TRBV10-1 and TRBJ1-4; maybe TRBD1 (6 bases). V lost 6 bases and J 7 bases, leaving 15 bases between the germline ends. Germline loops: CDR1 WNHNN, CDR2 SYGVQD (reference sequence). CDR3 length equals 14 residues. CDR3 sequence: CASSAGTTAEKLFF. CDR3 DNA: TGCGCCAGCAGCGCCGGGACAACTGCTGAAAAACTGTTTTTT.

The J gene is TRBJ2-1, the V gene TRBV9; the match to TRBD1 covers 10 bases. CDR3 length: 18 amino acids. CDR1 and CDR2 from the germline V gene are SGDLS and YYNGEE. V gave up 0 bases and J gave up 9 bases; unmatched junction bases: 15. CDR3 bases: TGTGCCAGCAGCGTAGCTACATCTCGGACAGGGGGAGGGAGTGAGCAGTTCTTC. Protein sequence: CASSVATSRTGGGSEQFF.

The chain employs TRBV30 and TRBJ2-2; 10 bases map to TRBD2. V shed 8 bases, J shed 4 bases, and the junction held 10 bases outside the gene matches. The CDR3 is 15 residues long. Per germline, CDR1 GTSNPN and CDR2 SVGIG (reference sequence). The CDR3 is CALNSGGLSTGELFF. CDR3 nucleotides: TGTGCCCTCAATAGCGGGGGGCTATCCACCGGGGAGCTGTTTTTT. Full variable domain (missing parts from reference TRBV30 and TRBJ2-2): SQTIHQWPATLVQPVGSPLSLECTVEGTSNPNLYWYRQAAGRGLQLLFYSVGIGQISSEVPQNLSASRPQDRQFILSSKKLLLSDSGFYLCALNSGGLSTGELFFGEGSRLTVL.